This T cell receptor beta chain was observed in a study of vaccination effects on CD4 cells after COVID-19. Study conclusions and caveats: Late after vaccination, infection- and vaccine-induced clones showed marked clonal contraction. Within healthy vaccinees, only 1 of 255 vaccine-induced clones displayed cross-reactivity with common cold coronaviruses.

Method: immunoSEQ multiplex PCR; TCRdb's copy keeps in-frame clones and lacks some. The data contain tens of thousands of clones, around 75% of them seen just once; the ten biggest clones take up over 20%. The germline V and J ends were trimmed by 1 base and 6 bases, with 10 bases remaining between them. In germline, CDR1 is SEHNR, CDR2 FQNEAQ (reference sequence). This CDR3 has 14 amino acids. Sequencing in the ViraFEST assay came after antigen-specific CD4+ T cells had been expanded with viral peptide pools, which were used to stimulate PBMC. Culture lasted about 10 days before CD4+ T cell isolation. Absence of prior SARS-CoV-2 infection characterized the vaccine recipients, who showed negative nucleocapsid antibodies. Wells each received over 1.5 million PBMC, cultured with around 9.6 IU/ml IL-2 and roughly 10 ug/ml peptides. Of note for this clone: Its antigen is unidentified.

The chain joins TRBV7-9 to TRBJ2-1; D not certain. This sample comprised CD4+ T cells from PBMCs cultured with HCoV-NL63 spike peptides, obtained before COVID-19 vaccination. This clonotype was obtained from a human donor who received a COVID-19 vaccine. CDR3 amino acids: CASSLVGGRNEQFF. CDR3 coding DNA: TGTGCCAGCAGCTTAGTCGGTGGGCGCAATGAGCAGTTCTTC.